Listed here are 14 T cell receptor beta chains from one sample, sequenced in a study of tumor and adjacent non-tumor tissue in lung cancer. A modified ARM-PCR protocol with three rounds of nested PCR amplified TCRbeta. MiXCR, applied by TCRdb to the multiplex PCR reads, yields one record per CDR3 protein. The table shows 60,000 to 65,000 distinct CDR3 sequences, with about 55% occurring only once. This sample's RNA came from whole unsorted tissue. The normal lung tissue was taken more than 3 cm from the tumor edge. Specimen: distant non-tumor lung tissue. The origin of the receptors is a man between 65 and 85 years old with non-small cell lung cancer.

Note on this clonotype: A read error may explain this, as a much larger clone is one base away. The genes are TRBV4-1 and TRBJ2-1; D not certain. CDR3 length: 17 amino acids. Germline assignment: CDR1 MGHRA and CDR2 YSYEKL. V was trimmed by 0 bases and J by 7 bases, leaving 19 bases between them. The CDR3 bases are TGCGCCAGCAGCCAAGATGTGGGATATGGGGTTATAAATGAGCAGTTCTTC. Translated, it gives CASSQDVGYGVINEQFF.

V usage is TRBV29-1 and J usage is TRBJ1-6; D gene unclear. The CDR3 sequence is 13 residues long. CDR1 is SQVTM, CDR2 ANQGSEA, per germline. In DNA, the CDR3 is TGCGGCGCCTCAGTCTCCCGAGATTCACCCCTCCACTTT. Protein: CGASVSRDSPLHF. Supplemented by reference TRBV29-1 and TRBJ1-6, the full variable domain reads SAVISQKPSRDICQRGTSLTIQCQVDSQVTMMFWYRQQPGQSLTLIATANQGSEATYESGFVIDKFPISRPNLTFSTLTVSNMSPEDSSIYLCGASVSRDSPLHFGNGTRLTVT.

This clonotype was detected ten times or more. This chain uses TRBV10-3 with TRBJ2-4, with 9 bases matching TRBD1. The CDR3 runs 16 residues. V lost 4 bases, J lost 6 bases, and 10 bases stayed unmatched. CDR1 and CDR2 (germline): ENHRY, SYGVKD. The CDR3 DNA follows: TGTGCCATCAGTGCATCCACAGGGGGCACGGGAAACATTCAGTACTTC. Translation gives CAISASTGGTGNIQYF.

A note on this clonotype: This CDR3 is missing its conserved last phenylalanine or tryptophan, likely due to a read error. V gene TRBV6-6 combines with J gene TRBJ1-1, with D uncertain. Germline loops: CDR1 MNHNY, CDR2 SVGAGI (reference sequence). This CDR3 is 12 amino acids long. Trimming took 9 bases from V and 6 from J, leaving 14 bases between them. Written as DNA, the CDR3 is TGTGCCAGTCGGACCATCCGGGCTGAAGCTTTCTCT. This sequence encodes CASRTIRAEAFS.

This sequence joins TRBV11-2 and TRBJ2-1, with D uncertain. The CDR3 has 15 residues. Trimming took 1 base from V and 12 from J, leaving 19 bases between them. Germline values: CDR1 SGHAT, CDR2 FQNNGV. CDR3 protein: CASSLVVRSYNWQFF. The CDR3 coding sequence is TGTGCCAGCAGCTTAGTAGTGAGAAGCTACAATTGGCAGTTCTTC.

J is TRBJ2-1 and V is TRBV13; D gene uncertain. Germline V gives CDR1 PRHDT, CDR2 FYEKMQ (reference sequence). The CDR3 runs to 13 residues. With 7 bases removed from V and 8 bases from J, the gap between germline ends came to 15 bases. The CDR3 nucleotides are TGTGCCAGCATCTGGTCGCTATGCCATGAGCAGTTCTTC. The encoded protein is CASIWSLCHEQFF. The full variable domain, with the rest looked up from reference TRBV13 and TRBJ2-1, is AAGVIQSPRHLIKEKRETATLKCYPIPRHDTVYWYQQGPGQDPQFLISFYEKMQSDKGSIPDRFSAQQFSDYHSELNMSSLELGDSALYFCASIWSLCHEQFFGPGTRLTVL.

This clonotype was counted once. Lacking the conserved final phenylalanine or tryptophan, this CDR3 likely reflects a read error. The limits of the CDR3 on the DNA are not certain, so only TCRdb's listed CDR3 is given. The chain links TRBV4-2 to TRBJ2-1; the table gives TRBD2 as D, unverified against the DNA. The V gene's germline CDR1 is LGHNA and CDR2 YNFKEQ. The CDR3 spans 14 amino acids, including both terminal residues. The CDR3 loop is CASSQDLGGDGRFC.

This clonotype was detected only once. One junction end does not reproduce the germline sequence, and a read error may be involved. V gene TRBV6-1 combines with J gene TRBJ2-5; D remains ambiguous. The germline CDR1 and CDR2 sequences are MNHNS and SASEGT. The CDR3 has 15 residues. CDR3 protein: CASSEAVGSQEAQYF. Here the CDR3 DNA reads TGTGCCAGCAGTGAAGCTGTAGGGTCCCAAGAGGCCCAGTACTTC.

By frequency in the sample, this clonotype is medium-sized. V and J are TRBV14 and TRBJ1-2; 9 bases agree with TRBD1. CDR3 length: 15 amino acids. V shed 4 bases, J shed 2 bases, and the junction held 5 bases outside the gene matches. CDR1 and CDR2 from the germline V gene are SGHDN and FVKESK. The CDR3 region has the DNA TGTGCCAGCAGCCGGGACAGGGTCGCCAACTATGGCTACACCTTC. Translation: CASSRDRVANYGYTF.

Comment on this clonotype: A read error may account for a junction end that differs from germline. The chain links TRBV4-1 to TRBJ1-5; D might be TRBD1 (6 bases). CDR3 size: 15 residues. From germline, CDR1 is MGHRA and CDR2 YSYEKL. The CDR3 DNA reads TGCGCCGGCAGCCGACCGGACAGTCGGGATCAGTCCCAGCATTTT. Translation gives CAGSRPDSRDQSQHF.

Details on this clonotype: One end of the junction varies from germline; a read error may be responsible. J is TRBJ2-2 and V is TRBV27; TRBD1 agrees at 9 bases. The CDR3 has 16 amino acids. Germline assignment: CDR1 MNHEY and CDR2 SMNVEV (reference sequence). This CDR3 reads CAGSSPTGGRAGELFF. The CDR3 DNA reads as TGTGCCGGCAGTTCCCCGACAGGGGGGAGGGCCGGGGAGCTGTTTTTT.

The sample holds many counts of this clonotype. The CDR3 nucleotides are TGTGCCAGCAGGACATGGACGGCTTCGGATGAGCAGTTCTTC. It translates to CASRTWTASDEQFF. The rearrangement uses TRBV6-1 and TRBJ2-1, with D unclear. This CDR3 has 14 amino acids. Germline assignment: CDR1 MNHNS and CDR2 SASEGT. The V and J ends lost 6 bases and 8 bases respectively, with 17 bases between them.

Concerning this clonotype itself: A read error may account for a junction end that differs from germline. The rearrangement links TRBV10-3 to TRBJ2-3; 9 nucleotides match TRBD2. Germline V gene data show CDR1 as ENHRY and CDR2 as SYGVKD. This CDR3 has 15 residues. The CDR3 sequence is CTISKAGGHPDMQYF. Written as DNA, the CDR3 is TGTACCATCAGCAAAGCGGGGGGCCACCCAGATATGCAGTATTTT.

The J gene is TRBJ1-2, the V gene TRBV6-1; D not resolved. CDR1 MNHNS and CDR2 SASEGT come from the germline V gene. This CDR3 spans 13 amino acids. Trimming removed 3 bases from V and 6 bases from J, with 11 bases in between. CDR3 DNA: TGTGCCAGCAGTGAGCATCTCGGGCATGGCTACACCTTC. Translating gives CASSEHLGHGYTF.